These 30 T cell receptor beta chains came from one sample sequenced in a study of shared clonotypes between healthy human individuals. Profiling relied on immunoSEQ multiplex PCR, and the TCRdb table lists in-frame clones only, not all of them. The table lists 98,000 or so clones, 68% of them singletons, with over 20% in the top ten. Source material: memory CD8+ T cells sorted from blood. Subset described: CD45RO+ cells pooled with CCR7-negative TemRA cells. Every receptor here comes from a woman aged 30 to 39 in good health.

The CDR3 sequence: CASSQPGQGYGYTF. As DNA, the CDR3 is TGCGCCAGCAGCCAGCCTGGACAGGGGTATGGCTACACCTTC. This chain links TRBV4-1 with TRBJ1-2; TRBD1 matches 9 bases. The CDR3 spans 14 residues. Germline V CDR1 and CDR2: MGHRA, YSYEKL. Trimming removed 3 bases from V and 5 bases from J; junction bases left unmatched: 4.

The chain employs TRBV4-2 and TRBJ2-7; the match to TRBD2 covers 15 bases. The germline V gene has CDR1 LGHNA and CDR2 YNFKEQ. The junction had 10 bases not matched to a gene; V was cut back by 0 bases and J by 7 bases. The CDR3 contains 18 residues. CDR3 loop: CASSQDLAGTSGGTEQYF. CDR3 in DNA: TGTGCCAGCAGCCAAGATCTTGCCGGGACTAGCGGGGGGACGGAGCAGTACTTC.

V is TRBV11-2 and J is TRBJ2-7, with 7 bases identical to TRBD2. The CDR3 consists of 15 residues. Germline values: CDR1 SGHAT, CDR2 FQNNGV. V trimming: 2 bases; J trimming: 3 bases; junction bases outside the gene matches: 7. The chain's CDR3 is CASSLTASGDYEQYF. The CDR3 DNA reads as TGTGCCAGCAGCTTAACGGCTAGCGGAGACTACGAGCAGTACTTC. Looking up the rest from reference TRBV11-2 and TRBJ2-7 gives the full variable domain: EAGVAQSPRYKIIEKRQSVAFWCNPISGHATLYWYQQILGQGPKLLIQFQNNGVVDDSQLPKDRFSAERLKGVDSTLKIQPAKLEDSAVYLCASSLTASGDYEQYFGPGTRLTVT.

The chain joins TRBV29-1 to TRBJ1-3; TRBD1 matches 7 bases. Trimming at V came to 4 bases and at J to 3 bases, leaving 12 bases not matched to a gene. Per germline, CDR1 SQVTM and CDR2 ANQGSEA. This CDR3 comprises 16 residues. The CDR3 loop reads CSVAYQGAGGGNTIYF. In DNA, the CDR3 is TGCAGCGTTGCGTATCAAGGGGCAGGGGGTGGAAACACCATATATTTT.

This rearrangement joins TRBV5-6 to TRBJ2-7, with 7 bases fitting TRBD2. Germline V CDR1 and CDR2: SGHDT, YYEEEE. This CDR3 has 14 amino acids. Trimming took 0 bases from V and 4 from J; bases not matched to a gene: 4. The CDR3 protein is CASSLGGGSYEQYF. CDR3 DNA: TGTGCCAGCAGCTTGGGCGGCGGGAGTTACGAGCAGTACTTC.

The chain couples TRBV27 to TRBJ1-2; D remains ambiguous. This CDR3 has 13 amino acids. Germline V gene sequence: CDR1 MNHEY, CDR2 SMNVEV (reference sequence). V lost 3 bases, J lost 4 bases, and 9 bases lay in between. The CDR3 DNA follows: TGTGCCAGCAGTTTGTGGGAGGGCTATGGCTACACCTTC. It codes for CASSLWEGYGYTF.

This clone was recorded only once. The CDR3 here is CASRSGLGEADTQYF. In DNA form, the CDR3 reads TGTGCCAGTAGAAGTGGCCTTGGGGAGGCAGATACGCAGTATTTT. This chain links TRBV19 with TRBJ2-3, with a possible D match to TRBD2 (6 bases). Trimming removed 6 bases at V and 4 bases at J, with 17 bases between. Germline V gene lookup returns CDR1 LNHDA and CDR2 SQIVND (reference sequence). This CDR3 is built from 15 residues.

The chain employs TRBV28 and TRBJ2-7; a weak D match, TRBD1 (5 bases). The V end lost 2 bases, the J end lost 2 bases, and 13 bases lay between the germline ends. Looked up from germline, CDR1 is MDHEN and CDR2 is SYDVKM. This CDR3 region has 15 residues. This CDR3 reads CASSLRGRPAYEQYF. CDR3 DNA: TGTGCCAGCAGTTTAAGGGGCAGGCCCGCCTACGAGCAGTACTTC.

The CDR3 protein is CASSQESGADTQYF. DNA for the CDR3: TGTGCCAGCAGCCAAGAGTCAGGGGCAGATACGCAGTATTTT. The chain is built from TRBV4-2 and TRBJ2-3, with D perhaps TRBD1 (6 bases). Trimming removed 0 bases at V and 4 bases at J, with 8 bases between. The CDR3 extends over 14 amino acids. Germline V gene sequence: CDR1 LGHNA, CDR2 YNFKEQ.

This clone has only a few counts. The sample contains more than one DNA sequence encoding this CDR3. V usage is TRBV6-1 and J usage is TRBJ2-7, with 11 nucleotides matching TRBD1. The CDR3 length is 15 residues. The junction had 4 bases not matched to a gene; V was cut back by 2 bases and J by 4 bases. The germline V gene has CDR1 MNHNS and CDR2 SASEGT. The CDR3 DNA is TGTGCCAGCAGTGAATCGGGGACAGGGGGGTACGAGCAGTACTTC. This translates into CASSESGTGGYEQYF.

The chain couples TRBV28 to TRBJ1-4, with a possible D match to TRBD1 (6 bases). The CDR3 sequence is 17 residues long. Per the germline V gene, CDR1 is MDHEN and CDR2 is SYDVKM. V lost 3 bases, J lost 4 bases, and 18 bases lay in between. For the CDR3, the DNA is TGTGCCAGCAGTTTTTTAAGGATTGGACAGATTAATGAAAAACTGTTTTTT. Amino acids: CASSFLRIGQINEKLFF.

The genes are TRBV30 and TRBJ1-5; no definite D call. Trimming pared 2 bases from V and 7 bases from J, leaving 0 bases between. Germline V gives CDR1 GTSNPN, CDR2 SVGIG (reference sequence). This CDR3 is 9 amino acids long. The CDR3 nucleotides are TGTGCCTGGAGTCAGCCCCAGCATTTT. This gives the protein CAWSQPQHF.

V gene TRBV5-4 combines with J gene TRBJ2-7; unclear D gene. Germline loops: CDR1 SGHNT, CDR2 YYREEE (reference sequence). The CDR3 covers 16 residues. V lost 2 bases and J 0 bases, leaving 15 bases between the germline ends. The CDR3 DNA reads as TGTGCCAGCAGCTTATCCCCATCTTTGAGCTCCTACGAGCAGTACTTC. Translating gives CASSLSPSLSSYEQYF. Complete variable domain (other parts from reference TRBV5-4 and TRBJ2-7): ETGVTQSPTHLIKTRGQQVTLRCSSQSGHNTVSWYQQALGQGPQFIFQYYREEENGRGNFPPRFSGLQFPNYSSELNVNALELDDSALYLCASSLSPSLSSYEQYFGPGTRLTVT.

This clone was recorded only once. V gene TRBV2 combines with J gene TRBJ1-5; D not certain. Germline CDR1 reads SNHLY; CDR2 reads FYNNEI. Trimming shortened V by 7 bases and J by 4 bases, and 14 bases separated the two germline ends. This CDR3 has 14 residues. CDR3 sequence (DNA): TGTGCCAGCATCCCGGAAGGCCTGAATCAGCCCCAGCATTTT. This translates into CASIPEGLNQPQHF.

The chain is built from TRBV6-1 and TRBJ2-1, with D unresolved. Trimming took off 2 bases at V and 6 bases at J, with 14 bases between the two ends. Germline V gene data show CDR1 as MNHNS and CDR2 as SASEGT. The CDR3 has 15 amino acids. This CDR3 reads CASSERPCLRNEQFF. In nucleotides, the CDR3 is TGTGCCAGCAGTGAACGGCCATGTCTCCGCAATGAGCAGTTCTTC.

Points on this clone: Other DNA sequences of this sample code for an identical CDR3. The chain uses TRBV30 and TRBJ2-1, with TRBD1 identical over 9 bases. The CDR3 covers 14 residues. The germline gives CDR1 GTSNPN, CDR2 SVGIG (reference sequence). J gave up 4 bases and V 1 base, and 2 bases lay outside the gene matches. The CDR3 DNA reads as TGTGCCTGGAGTGACGACAGGGGGTACAATGAGCAGTTCTTC. As protein: CAWSDDRGYNEQFF. The full variable domain, its missing parts supplied by reference TRBV30 and TRBJ2-1, is SQTIHQWPATLVQPVGSPLSLECTVEGTSNPNLYWYRQAAGRGLQLLFYSVGIGQISSEVPQNLSASRPQDRQFILSSKKLLLSDSGFYLCAWSDDRGYNEQFFGPGTRLTVL.

The chain employs TRBV14 and TRBJ2-7, with 9 bases lining up with TRBD2. With 3 bases clipped from V and 3 bases from J, the junction kept 6 bases outside the gene matches. The CDR3 has 15 residues. The germline gives CDR1 SGHDN, CDR2 FVKESK. The CDR3 here is CASSQLSGRRYEQYF. The CDR3 DNA sequence: TGTGCCAGCAGCCAGTTAAGCGGGAGGCGCTACGAGCAGTACTTC. The full variable domain, with the rest looked up from reference TRBV14 and TRBJ2-7, is EAGVTQFPSHSVIEKGQTVTLRCDPISGHDNLYWYRRVMGKEIKFLLHFVKESKQDESGMPNNRFLAERTGGTYSTLKVQPAELEDSGVYFCASSQLSGRRYEQYFGPGTRLTVT.

DNA for the CDR3: TGTGCCAGCAGGGCAGGGGGGACCTACGAGCAGTACTTC. It encodes CASRAGGTYEQYF. The chain links TRBV6-6 to TRBJ2-7, with D possibly being TRBD1 (7 bases). Between the trimmed V and J ends, which lost 6 bases and 2 bases, there was a span of 11 bases. The CDR3 contains 13 residues. The germline V gene has CDR1 MNHNY and CDR2 SVGAGI (reference sequence).

This clone was seen a handful of times. The chain has TRBV30 and TRBJ1-3, with D unclear. The CDR3 spans 12 residues. V gave up 4 bases and J gave up 1 base, with 5 bases separating them. The germline V gene encodes CDR1 GTSNPN and CDR2 SVGIG (reference sequence). The CDR3 loop is CAWKRSGNTIYF. CDR3 DNA: TGTGCCTGGAAGAGGTCTGGAAACACCATATATTTT.

There are many counts of this clone. V and J are TRBV19 and TRBJ2-1; TRBD2 agrees at 11 bases. J lost 9 bases, V lost 6 bases, and 7 bases had no gene match. CDR3 length: 14 residues. The germline V gene encodes CDR1 LNHDA and CDR2 SQIVND (reference sequence). CDR3: CASRPLAGVGEQFF. In nucleotides, the CDR3 is TGTGCCAGTAGGCCACTAGCGGGAGTTGGTGAGCAGTTCTTC.

V is TRBV10-3 and J is TRBJ2-7; 12 bases line up with TRBD2. The CDR3 length is 16 residues. Germline CDR1 is ENHRY and CDR2 is SYGVKD. The junction had 9 bases not matched to a gene; V was cut back by 5 bases and J by 4 bases. CDR3 sequence: CAISTASGRALYEQYF. In nucleotides, the CDR3 is TGTGCCATCAGTACCGCTAGCGGGAGGGCCCTTTACGAGCAGTACTTC.

DNA of the CDR3: TGTGCCAGCAGTCCGGACTCATCTCGCGAGCAGTTCTTC. It is translated as CASSPDSSREQFF. This chain links TRBV28 with TRBJ2-1, with TRBD2 as a possible D gene (5 bases). Deletions cut 5 bases from V and 10 bases from J, with 15 bases between. CDR1 is MDHEN and CDR2 is SYDVKM in the germline V gene. The CDR3 is 13 amino acids.

The CDR3 sequence: CASSYGGAGGHYEQYF. For the CDR3, the DNA is TGTGCCAGCAGTTACGGCGGAGCGGGAGGACACTACGAGCAGTACTTC. The chain recombines TRBV7-9 with TRBJ2-7; TRBD2 agrees at 9 bases. The ends lost 6 bases at V and 3 bases at J; junction bases unmatched: 12. The CDR3 is 16 amino acids. Per germline, CDR1 SEHNR and CDR2 FQNEAQ (reference sequence).

This clone was seen repeatedly, ten times or more. The rearrangement uses TRBV19 and TRBJ2-5, with 7 bases identical to TRBD2. Germline lookup yields CDR1 LNHDA and CDR2 SQIVND (reference sequence). The CDR3 runs to 12 residues. V lost 6 bases to trimming and J lost 9 bases; unmatched junction nucleotides: 7. The CDR3 region is CASRDLAGAQYF. CDR3 sequence (DNA): TGTGCCAGTAGAGATCTTGCGGGGGCCCAGTACTTC.

The chain combines TRBV7-9 with TRBJ2-6; the D gene is possibly TRBD2 (5 bases). Germline CDR1 reads SEHNR; CDR2 reads FQNEAQ (reference sequence). The CDR3 has 18 amino acids. V shed 5 bases and J shed 1 base, with 18 bases lying between them. The DNA of the CDR3 is TGTGCCAGCAGCCCTTCGGGTGCGAGGAGGTCTGGGGCCAACGTCCTGACTTTC. This sequence encodes CASSPSGARRSGANVLTF.

This sequence joins TRBV6-1 and TRBJ1-5; D uncertain. Looked up from germline, CDR1 is MNHNS and CDR2 is SASEGT. V lost 4 bases and J 1 base, leaving 8 bases between the germline ends. The CDR3 is made up of 14 amino acids. CDR3 DNA sequence: TGTGCCAGCAGTGGTGGCCTCAGCAATCAGCCCCAGCATTTT. Translated: CASSGGLSNQPQHF.

The V call is TRBV19, the J call TRBJ2-1; TRBD2 matches at 11 bases. V gave up 9 bases and J gave up 6 bases; unmatched junction bases: 4. The V gene's germline CDR1 is LNHDA and CDR2 SQIVND (reference sequence). CDR3 length: 13 residues. CDR3 in DNA: TGTGCCAGCCGGACTAGCGGGTTCAATGAGCAGTTCTTC. This translates into CASRTSGFNEQFF.

CDR3 loop: CASSLAPGTGDTEAFF. For the CDR3, the DNA is TGTGCCAGCAGCTTAGCCCCTGGGACAGGGGACACTGAAGCTTTCTTT. The J gene is TRBJ1-1, the V gene TRBV7-6, with TRBD1 matching over 10 bases. CDR1 is SGHVS and CDR2 is FNYEAQ in the germline V gene. The CDR3 is 16 residues long. Trimming cost V 0 bases and J 3 bases; bases outside gene matches: 4.

The rearrangement joins TRBV6-4 to TRBJ1-6, with TRBD1 identical over 8 bases. The CDR3 is 13 amino acids. V shed 6 bases, J shed 7 bases, and the junction held 2 bases outside the gene matches. The V gene's germline CDR1 is MRHNA and CDR2 SNTAGT. The chain's CDR3 is CASRDRENSPLHF. The CDR3 DNA sequence: TGTGCCAGCAGGGACAGGGAGAATTCACCCCTCCACTTT.

This clone was picked up one time. The J gene is TRBJ2-7, the V gene TRBV4-2, with 7 positions matching TRBD2. Looked up from germline, CDR1 is LGHNA and CDR2 is YNFKEQ. The CDR3 runs 15 residues. The junction had 8 bases not matched to a gene; V was cut back by 0 bases and J by 6 bases. The CDR3 loop reads CASSQEGGRASEQYF. The CDR3 coding sequence is TGTGCCAGCAGCCAAGAAGGTGGGAGGGCCAGCGAGCAGTACTTC.